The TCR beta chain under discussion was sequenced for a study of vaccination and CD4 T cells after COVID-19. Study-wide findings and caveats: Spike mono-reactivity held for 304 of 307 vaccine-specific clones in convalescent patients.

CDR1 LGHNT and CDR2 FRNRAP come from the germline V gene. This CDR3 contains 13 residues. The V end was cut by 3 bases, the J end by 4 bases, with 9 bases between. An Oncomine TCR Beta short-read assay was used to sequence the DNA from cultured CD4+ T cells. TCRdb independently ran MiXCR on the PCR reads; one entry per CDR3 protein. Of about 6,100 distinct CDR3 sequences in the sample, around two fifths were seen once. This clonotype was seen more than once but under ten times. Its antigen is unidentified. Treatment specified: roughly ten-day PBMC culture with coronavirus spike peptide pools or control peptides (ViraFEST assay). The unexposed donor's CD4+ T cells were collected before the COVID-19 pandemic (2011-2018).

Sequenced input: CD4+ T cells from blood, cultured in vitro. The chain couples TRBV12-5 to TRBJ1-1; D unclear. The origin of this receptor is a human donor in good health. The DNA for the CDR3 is TGTGCTAGTGGTTTAGGATTGAGCACTGAAGCTTTCTTT. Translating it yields CASGLGLSTEAFF.